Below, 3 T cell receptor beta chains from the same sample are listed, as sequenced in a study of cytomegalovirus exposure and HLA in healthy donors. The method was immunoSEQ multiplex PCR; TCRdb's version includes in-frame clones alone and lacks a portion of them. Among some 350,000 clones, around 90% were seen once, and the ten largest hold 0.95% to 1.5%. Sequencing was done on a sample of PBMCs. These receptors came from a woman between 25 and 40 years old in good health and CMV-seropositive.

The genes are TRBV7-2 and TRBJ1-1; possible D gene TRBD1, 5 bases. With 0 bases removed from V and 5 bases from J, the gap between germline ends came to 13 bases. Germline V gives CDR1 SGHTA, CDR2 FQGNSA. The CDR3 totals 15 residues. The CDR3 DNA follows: TGTGCCAGCAGCTTAGCTGGGGGAAAGGGGACTGAAGCTTTCTTT. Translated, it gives CASSLAGGKGTEAFF.

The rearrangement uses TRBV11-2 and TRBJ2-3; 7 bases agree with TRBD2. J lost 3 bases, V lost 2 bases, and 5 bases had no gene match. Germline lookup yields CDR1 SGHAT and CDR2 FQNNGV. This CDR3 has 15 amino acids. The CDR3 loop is CASSLRRENTDTQYF. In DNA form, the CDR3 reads TGTGCCAGCAGCTTACGGCGGGAGAATACAGATACGCAGTATTTT.

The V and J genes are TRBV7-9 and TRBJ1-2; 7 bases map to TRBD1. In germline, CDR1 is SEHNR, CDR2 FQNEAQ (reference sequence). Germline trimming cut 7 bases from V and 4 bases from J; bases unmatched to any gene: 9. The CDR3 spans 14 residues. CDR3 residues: CASNLVAGGYGYTF. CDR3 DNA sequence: TGTGCCAGCAACTTGGTCGCAGGGGGCTATGGCTACACCTTC.